The 19 T cell receptor beta chains in this list originate from one sample, sequenced in a study of metastatic and nonmetastatic thyroid tumors. TCRdb used MiXCR to call clones anew from the PCR reads. Here the sample spans about 45,000 clones, under 4% being singletons. No treatment had been given to any patient before thyroid surgery. The material sequenced was blood. The receptors stem from a female donor with papillary thyroid cancer or a benign thyroid nodule (not recorded which). Some clones in this sample may be carry-over from other donors' samples.

This clone came up many times. CDR3 in amino acids: CASSAFLATSYNEQFF. For the CDR3, the DNA is TGTGCCAGCAGTGCCTTTCTAGCAACCTCCTACAATGAGCAGTTCTTC. The chain combines TRBV27 with TRBJ2-1; weak D call: TRBD2 (5 bases). The CDR3 consists of 16 residues. V was trimmed by 5 bases and J by 0 bases, leaving 14 bases between them. The germline CDR1 and CDR2 sequences are MNHEY and SMNVEV (reference sequence).

This clone occurred many times. This rearrangement joins TRBV12-3 or TRBV12-4 to TRBJ2-7; a possible D gene is TRBD2 (6 bases). The V gene lost 7 bases and the J gene lost 9 bases, with 19 bases spanning the gap. The CDR3 has 13 amino acids. The DNA of the CDR3 is TGTGCCAGCACCCCCGGGGGAGCGTCTTGGCAGTACTTC. It is translated as CASTPGGASWQYF.

This clone was detected ten times or more. The V gene is TRBV27, the J gene TRBJ2-3; 14 bases align to TRBD2. After removal of 4 bases from V and 4 bases from J, the junction contained 13 bases not matched to a gene. Germline CDR1 reads MNHEY; CDR2 reads SMNVEV (reference sequence). The CDR3 totals 19 residues. CDR3 amino acids: CASSSTGTSGSGFSDTQYF. The CDR3 DNA sequence: TGTGCCAGCAGTTCAACCGGGACTAGCGGGAGTGGGTTCTCAGATACGCAGTATTTT.

At least ten counts were recorded for this clone. This chain connects TRBV18 to TRBJ2-3, with a tentative D call TRBD2 (6 bases). Germline lookup yields CDR1 KGHSH and CDR2 LQKENI. There are 16 residues in the CDR3. V lost 2 bases to trimming and J lost 1 base, with 13 bases between them. CDR3 region: CASSPGGPGGTDTQYF. CDR3 DNA sequence: TGTGCCAGCTCACCAGGGGGACCGGGGGGCACAGATACGCAGTATTTT.

This clone was found a few times. The chain is built from TRBV12-3 or TRBV12-4 and TRBJ2-7; the match to TRBD1 covers 7 bases. CDR3 length: 14 residues. With 5 bases clipped from V and 3 bases from J, the junction kept 7 bases outside the gene matches. The chain's CDR3 is CASSEDRVVYEQYF. In DNA form, the CDR3 reads TGTGCCAGCAGTGAAGACAGGGTAGTCTACGAGCAGTACTTC.

V usage is TRBV7-2 and J usage is TRBJ2-7; D is perhaps TRBD1 or TRBD2 (5 bases each). From germline, CDR1 is SGHTA and CDR2 FQGNSA. V gave up 5 bases and J gave up 0 bases, with 17 bases separating them. The CDR3 runs to 16 residues. Here the CDR3 reads CASSPSWDRSSYEQYF. DNA of the CDR3: TGTGCCAGCAGCCCGAGCTGGGACCGAAGCTCCTACGAGCAGTACTTC.

The table lists this clone with many counts. This chain connects TRBV20-1 to TRBJ2-1; D ambiguous. This CDR3 is built from 13 residues. The germline gives CDR1 DFQATT, CDR2 SNEGSKA (reference sequence). V was shortened by 1 base and J by 5 bases, with 9 bases between the two germline ends. The CDR3 loop is CSARGNEHNEQFF. The CDR3, as DNA: TGCAGTGCTAGAGGCAACGAACACAATGAGCAGTTCTTC.

The rearrangement uses TRBV4-1 and TRBJ1-4, with TRBD1 identical over 9 bases. J gave up 9 bases and V 8 bases, and 13 bases lay outside the gene matches. This CDR3 comprises 15 residues. Germline V CDR1 and CDR2: MGHRA, YSYEKL. In DNA form, the CDR3 reads TGCGCCAGCTCCGGCCTCCGGGACAGGGCACAAAAACTGTTTTTT. Protein: CASSGLRDRAQKLFF.

This clone was seen at least ten times. Within the sample, other DNA sequences also encode this same CDR3. This chain joins TRBV28 and TRBJ2-5, with D hard to call. Germline V lookup: CDR1 MDHEN, CDR2 SYDVKM. CDR3 size: 12 residues. V was trimmed by 2 bases and J by 1 base, leaving 2 bases between them. The CDR3 coding sequence is TGTGCCAGCAGTTTAACCCAAGAGACCCAGTACTTC. Its translation: CASSLTQETQYF.

This clone was seen ten or more times. The genes are TRBV10-1 and TRBJ1-4; 9 nucleotides align to TRBD1. The V gene's germline CDR1 is WNHNN and CDR2 SYGVQD (reference sequence). Trimming cost V 9 bases and J 7 bases; bases outside gene matches: 6. The CDR3 loop spans 13 amino acids. CDR3 region: CASYRDRVEKLFF. In nucleotides, the CDR3 is TGCGCCAGTTACCGGGACAGGGTTGAAAAACTGTTTTTT.

This clone was detected only a few times. The rearrangement links TRBV7-9 to TRBJ2-7, with 8 bases lining up with TRBD1. Germline V gene lookup returns CDR1 SEHNR and CDR2 FQNEAQ (reference sequence). The CDR3 has 14 residues. V shed 5 bases and J 3 bases; nucleotides not matched to a gene: 6. The CDR3 DNA follows: TGTGCCAGCAGCCTAGGACAGGGCATCTACGAGCAGTACTTC. Protein sequence: CASSLGQGIYEQYF.

The chain is built from TRBV20-1 and TRBJ2-1; TRBD2 matches 7 bases. From germline, CDR1 is DFQATT and CDR2 SNEGSKA (reference sequence). V gave up 1 base and J gave up 3 bases; unmatched junction bases: 6. The CDR3 spans 15 residues. In DNA form, the CDR3 reads TGCAGTGCTAGAGGTCCGCTAGCGGACTACAATGAGCAGTTCTTC. Translating it yields CSARGPLADYNEQFF.

There are many counts of this clone. V gene TRBV30 combines with J gene TRBJ2-3; TRBD1 agrees at 7 bases. Germline V gene data show CDR1 as GTSNPN and CDR2 as SVGIG (reference sequence). V shed 7 bases and J 1 base; nucleotides not matched to a gene: 14. The CDR3 contains 16 residues. CDR3 amino acids: CASDPPGQSRTDTQYF. The CDR3 DNA reads as TGTGCCTCGGACCCCCCGGGACAGAGTCGCACAGATACGCAGTATTTT.

This clone was observed at least ten times. The chain recombines TRBV11-3 with TRBJ2-3, with no clear D. The V gene lost 4 bases and the J gene lost 6 bases, with 8 bases spanning the gap. Germline assignment: CDR1 SGHNT and CDR2 YENEEA. This CDR3 spans 12 amino acids. In nucleotides, the CDR3 is TGTGCCAGCAGCTGGGCATTGGATACGCAGTATTTT. Amino acid sequence: CASSWALDTQYF.

This clone was recorded at least ten times. The CDR3 region has the DNA TGCAGTGCTGTCCGGACTAGCGGGAGCAAGGGGCAGTACTTC. Translated: CSAVRTSGSKGQYF. This chain joins TRBV20-1 and TRBJ2-7, with TRBD2 identical over 13 bases. The CDR3 is made up of 14 amino acids. Germline V gene data show CDR1 as DFQATT and CDR2 as SNEGSKA (reference sequence). The junction had 10 bases not matched to a gene; V was cut back by 5 bases and J by 9 bases.

This clone rates as medium-sized (0.01 to 0.1%). This sequence joins TRBV12-3 or TRBV12-4 and TRBJ2-1; D assignment may be TRBD1 or TRBD2 (5 bases each). The CDR3 totals 16 residues. Trimming took 6 bases from V and 0 from J, leaving 15 bases between them. CDR3 nucleotide sequence: TGTGCCAGCAGCCCGGGACCTCCCGCCTCCTACAATGAGCAGTTCTTC. Amino acid sequence: CASSPGPPASYNEQFF.

The sample holds many counts of this clone. The germline gene is not matched at one end of the junction; a read error may be the cause. In the same sample, other DNA sequences code for this CDR3. This chain connects TRBV28 to TRBJ2-1, with 14 bases matching TRBD2. CDR3 size: 21 residues. The V gene's germline CDR1 is MDHEN and CDR2 SYDVKM. DNA of the CDR3: TGTGCTAGCAGTCGCTTCAACACTCACCCTCGACTAGCGGGAGGGCTTGGTGAGCAGTTCTTC. Its protein product is CASSRFNTHPRLAGGLGEQFF.

The table lists this clone with many counts. This rearrangement joins TRBV27 to TRBJ1-5; perhaps TRBD1 as D (6 bases). CDR3 length equals 12 residues. The V end was cut by 9 bases, the J end by 11 bases, with 17 bases between. The V gene's germline CDR1 is MNHEY and CDR2 SMNVEV (reference sequence). DNA of the CDR3: TGTGCCAGTGGACAGCGCCAGAGGGCCCAGCATTTT. It yields the protein CASGQRQRAQHF.

The V and J genes are TRBV6-1 and TRBJ2-3; 11 bases line up with TRBD2. The CDR3 has 16 residues. V shed 7 bases and J 6 bases; nucleotides not matched to a gene: 12. Germline loops: CDR1 MNHNS, CDR2 SASEGT. In nucleotides, the CDR3 is TGTGCCAGCACATCGGGCGGACTAGCGGGTTGGGATACGCAGTATTTT. Its translation: CASTSGGLAGWDTQYF.